The clone carrying this T cell receptor beta chain was seen ten or more times. These data are taken from a study of CD8 T cells in ankylosing spondylitis. V shed 3 bases and J 6 bases; nucleotides not matched to a gene: 1. The CDR3 is 14 amino acids. Each CDR3 protein is one row after TCRdb ran MiXCR on the 5' RACE reads. Seen here are roughly 180,000 distinct CDR3 sequences, 9.5% to 10% observed once, and the top ten hold about 14%. The material sequenced was blood, either unsorted or a sorted T cell fraction (not recorded which). This chain connects TRBV12-3 or TRBV12-4 to TRBJ2-1, with TRBD2 identical over 11 bases. The TCR originated in a female donor with ankylosing spondylitis or in good health (not recorded which). CDR3 amino acids: CASSFTSGSNEQFF. The CDR3 DNA reads as TGTGCCAGCAGTTTTACTAGCGGGAGCAATGAGCAGTTCTTC.